These 2 T cell receptor beta chains share one sample of origin, sequenced in a study of blood T cell repertoires in COVID-19. The repertoire was sequenced with immunoSEQ multiplex PCR; TCRdb's copy has only in-frame clones and lacks some. The table includes roughly 50,000 clones, around 84% detected once. Sequencing was performed on peripheral blood. The receptors stem from a woman aged 80 or older with acute or convalescent COVID-19.

This rearrangement joins TRBV7-8 to TRBJ1-4; 7 bases map to TRBD1. The J segment lost 6 bases and the V segment lost 8 bases, leaving 15 bases of the junction unmatched. From germline, CDR1 is SGHVS and CDR2 FQNEAQ. The CDR3 has 16 residues. CDR3 region: CASGRNPGQYYEKLFF. The CDR3, as DNA: TGTGCCAGCGGCCGGAACCCGGGACAGTATTATGAAAAACTGTTTTTT.

The rearrangement uses TRBV25-1 and TRBJ2-3, with a weak D call TRBD2 (5 bases). Trimming took 1 base from V and 3 from J, leaving 11 bases between them. This CDR3 is built from 15 residues. Germline CDR1 is MGHDK and CDR2 is SYGVNS. CDR3 nucleotides: TGTGCCAGCAGTGAATCCCGGACTCAGACAGATACGCAGTATTTT. Protein product: CASSESRTQTDTQYF.